Relative to its sample, the clone carrying this TCR beta chain is hyperexpanded (1% or more). Its antigen remains unidentified. These data belong to a study of T cell clonotyping in hematopoietic cell transplantation. Study results and limitations: Without cell sorting, CD4 versus CD8 contributions remain unresolved. Broader posttransplant TCR repertoire diversity was predicted by graft donor and pretransplant recipient Inverse Simpson Index values. At the given depth, recipient repertoires were over 95% de novo clonotypes.

Sequencing was performed with immunoSEQ multiplex PCR; in TCRdb, only in-frame clones are kept and a portion is missing. The data contain about 4,900 clones, approximately 85% of them singletons. Germline CDR1 reads LNHDA; CDR2 reads SQIVND (reference sequence). The CDR3 runs 14 residues. V lost 5 bases and J lost 7, with 12 bases in between. This chain links TRBV19 with TRBJ1-6, with D perhaps matching TRBD1 (6 bases). This receptor was obtained from a male patient aged 60 to 75 who had an allogeneic stem cell transplant from an unrelated donor, so T cells may come from the graft donor. Some clones in this sample may be carry-over from other donors' samples. The sample was peripheral blood mononuclear cells, taken 180 days after allogeneic stem cell transplant. The CDR3 region is CASSLQGSNSPLHF. The CDR3 DNA reads as TGTGCCAGTAGTCTCCAGGGGTCAAATTCACCCCTCCACTTT.